This T cell receptor (beta chain) was observed in a study of T cells in Graves' hyperthyroidism and ophthalmopathy. Study-level points and caveats: The model foresaw ophthalmopathy a median about 6.1 months prior to onset. Blood shared most expanded thyroid clonotypes above 0.001.

Germline CDR1 and CDR2: SEHNR and FQNEAQ (reference sequence). V lost 3 bases and J lost 5; bases outside the gene matches: 4. The CDR3 is 15 residues long. This clonotype was seen repeatedly, ten times or more. Its antigen is undetermined. Amplified TCR beta CDR3 regions came from RNA transcripts. HTBI primers were the set used in a first-round RT-PCR of the TCR CDR3. TCRdb ran MiXCR on the multiplex PCR reads and lists one entry per CDR3 protein. The table includes 500,000 to 650,000 distinct CDR3 sequences, about 45% detected once. Exclusions: uncontrolled infection, other autoimmune disease, pregnancy, lactation.

This chain connects TRBV7-9 to TRBJ1-6; TRBD1 matches 7 bases. Sequences were obtained from peripheral blood or thyroid tissue (not recorded which). This clonotype originated in an adult woman with Graves' disease, either hyperthyroidism or ophthalmopathy (not recorded which). DNA for the CDR3: TGTGCCAGCAGCTTTGGGGACAGCAATAATTCACCCCTCCACTTT. Translation: CASSFGDSNNSPLHF.